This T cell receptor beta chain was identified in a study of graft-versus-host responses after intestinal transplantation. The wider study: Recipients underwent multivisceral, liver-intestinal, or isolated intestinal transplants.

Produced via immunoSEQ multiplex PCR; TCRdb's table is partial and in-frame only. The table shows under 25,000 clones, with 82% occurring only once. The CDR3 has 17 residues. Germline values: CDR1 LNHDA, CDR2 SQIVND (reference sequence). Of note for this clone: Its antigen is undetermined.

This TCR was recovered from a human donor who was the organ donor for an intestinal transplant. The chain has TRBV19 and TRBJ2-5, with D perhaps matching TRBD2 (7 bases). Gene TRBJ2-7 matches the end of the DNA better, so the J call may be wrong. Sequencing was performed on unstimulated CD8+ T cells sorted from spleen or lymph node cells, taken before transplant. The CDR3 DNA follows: TGTGCCAGTAGTCCTACCCAGGGCGGGGGCCCCTCCTACGAGCAGTACTTC. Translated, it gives CASSPTQGGGPSYEQYF.